This TCR beta chain comes out of a study of cytomegalovirus exposure and HLA in healthy donors. Study findings and constraints: In an earlier analysis, most TCR beta V segments were productive about 87% or about 30% of the time. V- and J-gene trimming in TCR beta was tied to a missense DCLRE1C variant by an analysis performed later. In a later analysis, donors in an Asian-associated ancestry cluster reportedly had fewer N-insertions in productive TCRs than the cohort mean.

The PCR employed 60 Vbeta primers together with 13 Jbeta primers. The data were produced by immunoSEQ multiplex PCR, yet TCRdb's version contains in-frame clones alone and is incomplete. The sample holds 110,000 or so clones, over 75% seen once. In regard to this clone: What it binds is not known.

Trimming removed 8 bases from V and 11 bases from J, with 13 bases in between. The CDR3 has 11 amino acids. Germline V lookup: CDR1 MNHEY, CDR2 SMNVEV (reference sequence). The sample comprised PBMCs. This chain uses TRBV27 with TRBJ1-5; D is possibly TRBD1 (6 bases). The clonotype was recovered from a woman between 18 and 30 years old in good health and CMV-seronegative. The CDR3 DNA reads TGTGCCAGCCAGGGGAGGGGGTCCCAGCATTTT. Encoded protein: CASQGRGSQHF.